This T cell receptor (beta chain) was found in a study of shared clonotypes between healthy human individuals. This table comes from immunoSEQ multiplex PCR, and its TCRdb copy is limited to in-frame clones, with some not included. This table has approximately 1,500,000 clones, about 96% appearing once. Trimming removed 2 bases from V and 4 bases from J; junction bases left unmatched: 13. This CDR3 has 18 residues. The V gene's germline CDR1 is KGHSH and CDR2 LQKENI. The specimen sequenced was naive CD4+ T cells sorted from blood. Sample subset: CD45RA+ positively selected. The receptor comes from a man aged 25-45 years in good health. The rearrangement links TRBV18 to TRBJ2-3, with 9 bases fitting TRBD2. The CDR3 here is CASSPGIGRAGGSDTQYF. The CDR3 DNA reads as TGTGCCAGCTCACCAGGGATTGGGCGAGCGGGAGGTTCAGATACGCAGTATTTT.